This TCR beta chain was captured by sequencing in a study of shared clonotypes between healthy human individuals. The sample holds one count of this clone. Naive-designated CD8 cells lacked CD45RO, were positively enriched for CCR7, and omitted terminally differentiated effector memory CD45RA+ cells. Sequencing used immunoSEQ multiplex PCR; TCRdb keeps in-frame clones, though not all of them. The sample yields around 2,000,000 clones, about 92% seen once. This CDR3 is built from 16 residues. Trimming removed 10 bases at V and 6 bases at J, with 25 bases between. The germline CDR1 and CDR2 sequences are ENHRY and SYGVKD.

Sequenced material: naive CD8+ T cells from PBMCs. This TCR was recovered from a man between 18 and 29 years old in good health. Some clones in this sample may be carry-over from other donors' samples. The chain links TRBV10-3 to TRBJ2-1, with no clear D. CDR3 DNA sequence: TGTGCCACAAGAGGCGGCTCCATTACTTCGATCAATGAGCAGTTCTTC. Residues: CATRGGSITSINEQFF.